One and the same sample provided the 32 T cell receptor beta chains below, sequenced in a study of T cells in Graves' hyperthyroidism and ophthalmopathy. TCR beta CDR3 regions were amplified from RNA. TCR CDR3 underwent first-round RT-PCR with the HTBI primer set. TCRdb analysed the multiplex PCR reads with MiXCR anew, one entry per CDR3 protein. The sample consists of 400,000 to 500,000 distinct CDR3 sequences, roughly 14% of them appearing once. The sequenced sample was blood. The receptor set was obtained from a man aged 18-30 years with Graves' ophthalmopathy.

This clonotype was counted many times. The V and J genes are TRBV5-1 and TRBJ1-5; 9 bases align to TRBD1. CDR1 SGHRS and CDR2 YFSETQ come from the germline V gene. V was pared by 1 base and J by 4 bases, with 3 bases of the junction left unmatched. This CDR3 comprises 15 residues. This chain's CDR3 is CASSLTGGPNQPQHF. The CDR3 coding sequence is TGCGCCAGCAGCTTGACAGGGGGCCCTAATCAGCCCCAGCATTTT.

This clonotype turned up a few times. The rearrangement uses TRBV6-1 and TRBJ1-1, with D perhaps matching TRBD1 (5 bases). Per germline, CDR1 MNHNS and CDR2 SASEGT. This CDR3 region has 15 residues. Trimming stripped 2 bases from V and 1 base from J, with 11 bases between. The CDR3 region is CASSERSGRNTEAFF. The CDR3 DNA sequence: TGTGCCAGCAGTGAAAGGTCAGGGAGGAACACTGAAGCTTTCTTT.

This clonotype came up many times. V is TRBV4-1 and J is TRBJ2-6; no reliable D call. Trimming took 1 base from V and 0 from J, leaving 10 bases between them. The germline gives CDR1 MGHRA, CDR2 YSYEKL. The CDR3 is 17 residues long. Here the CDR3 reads CASSQGESSSGANVLTF. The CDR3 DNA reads TGCGCCAGCAGCCAAGGGGAAAGCTCCTCTGGGGCCAACGTCCTGACTTTC.

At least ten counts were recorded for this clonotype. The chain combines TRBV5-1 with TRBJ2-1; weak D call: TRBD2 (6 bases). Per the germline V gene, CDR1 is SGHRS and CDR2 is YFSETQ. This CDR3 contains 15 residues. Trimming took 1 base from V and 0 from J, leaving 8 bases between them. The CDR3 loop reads CASSLTAGSYNEQFF. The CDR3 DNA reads TGCGCCAGCAGCTTGACAGCGGGCTCCTACAATGAGCAGTTCTTC.

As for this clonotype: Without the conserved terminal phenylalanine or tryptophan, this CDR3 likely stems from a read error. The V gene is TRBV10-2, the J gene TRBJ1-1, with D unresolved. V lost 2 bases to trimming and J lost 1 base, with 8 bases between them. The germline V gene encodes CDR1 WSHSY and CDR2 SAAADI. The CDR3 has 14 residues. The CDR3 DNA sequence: TGCGCCAGCAGTGAGCGACGGGAGAACACTGAAGCTTTCCTT. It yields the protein CASSERRENTEAFL.

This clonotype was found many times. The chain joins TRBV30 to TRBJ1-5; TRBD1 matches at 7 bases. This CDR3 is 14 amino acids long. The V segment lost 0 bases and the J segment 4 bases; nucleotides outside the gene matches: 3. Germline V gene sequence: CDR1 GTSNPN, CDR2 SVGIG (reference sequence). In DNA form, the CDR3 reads TGTGCCTGGAGTGTGGCAGGGGGAAATCAGCCCCAGCATTTT. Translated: CAWSVAGGNQPQHF.

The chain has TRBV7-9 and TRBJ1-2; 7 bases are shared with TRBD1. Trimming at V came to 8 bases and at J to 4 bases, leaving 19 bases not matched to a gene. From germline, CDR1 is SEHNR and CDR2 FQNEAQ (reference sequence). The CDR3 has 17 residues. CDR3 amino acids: CASSLPTGLPLPYGYTF. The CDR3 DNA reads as TGTGCCAGCTCACTACCGACAGGGCTTCCCTTACCCTATGGCTACACCTTC.

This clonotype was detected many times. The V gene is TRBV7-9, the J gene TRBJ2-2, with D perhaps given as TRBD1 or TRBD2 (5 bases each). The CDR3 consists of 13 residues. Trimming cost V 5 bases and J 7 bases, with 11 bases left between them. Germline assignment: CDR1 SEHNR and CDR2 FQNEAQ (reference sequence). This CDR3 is CASSGTSYGELFF. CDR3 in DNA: TGTGCCAGCAGCGGGACCAGTTACGGGGAGCTGTTTTTT.

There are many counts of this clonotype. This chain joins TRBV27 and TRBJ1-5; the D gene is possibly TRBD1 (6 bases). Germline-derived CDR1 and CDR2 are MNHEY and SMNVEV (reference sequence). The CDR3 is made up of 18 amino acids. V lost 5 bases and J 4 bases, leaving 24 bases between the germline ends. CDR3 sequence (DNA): TGTGCCAGCAGTACTAATAATCTAATAGGGACATCGAATCAGCCCCAGCATTTT. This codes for CASSTNNLIGTSNQPQHF.

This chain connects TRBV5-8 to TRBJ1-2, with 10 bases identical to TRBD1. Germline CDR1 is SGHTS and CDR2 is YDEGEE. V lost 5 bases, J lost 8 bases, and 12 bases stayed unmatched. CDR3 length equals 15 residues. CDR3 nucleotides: TGTGCCAGCAGATATGACAGGGGGCGTATCAGGGGCTACACCTTC. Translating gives CASRYDRGRIRGYTF.

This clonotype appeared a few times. Here the CDR3 DNA reads TGTGCCAGCAGCCCCGGGACAGGGGGCTCGGGCACTGAAGCTTTCTTT. This encodes CASSPGTGGSGTEAFF. The gene calls are TRBV4-2 and TRBJ1-1; TRBD1 matches at 12 bases. CDR3 length: 16 residues. Trimming at V came to 4 bases and at J to 4 bases, leaving 7 bases not matched to a gene. The germline CDR1 and CDR2 sequences are LGHNA and YNFKEQ.

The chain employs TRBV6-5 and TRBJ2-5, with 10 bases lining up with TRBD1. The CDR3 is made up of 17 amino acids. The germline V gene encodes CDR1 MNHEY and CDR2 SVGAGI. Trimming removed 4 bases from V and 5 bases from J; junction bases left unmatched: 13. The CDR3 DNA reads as TGTGCCAGCAGTTCCGGGACAGGGGTCGAAACAAGGGAGACCCAGTACTTC. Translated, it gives CASSSGTGVETRETQYF.

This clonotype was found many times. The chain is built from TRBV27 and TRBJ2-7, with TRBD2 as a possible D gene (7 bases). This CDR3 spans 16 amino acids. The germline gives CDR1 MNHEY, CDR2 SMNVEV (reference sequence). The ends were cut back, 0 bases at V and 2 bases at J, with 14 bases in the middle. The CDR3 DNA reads TGTGCCAGCAGTTTATCGTGGGGGGGCGGAACCTACGAGCAGTACTTC. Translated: CASSLSWGGGTYEQYF.

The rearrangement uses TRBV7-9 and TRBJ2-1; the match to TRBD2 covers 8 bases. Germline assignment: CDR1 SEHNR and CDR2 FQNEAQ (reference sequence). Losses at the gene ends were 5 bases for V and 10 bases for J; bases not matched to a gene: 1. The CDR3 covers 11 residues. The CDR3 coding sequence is TGTGCCAGCAGCCGACTAGCGGAGCAGTTCTTC. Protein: CASSRLAEQFF.

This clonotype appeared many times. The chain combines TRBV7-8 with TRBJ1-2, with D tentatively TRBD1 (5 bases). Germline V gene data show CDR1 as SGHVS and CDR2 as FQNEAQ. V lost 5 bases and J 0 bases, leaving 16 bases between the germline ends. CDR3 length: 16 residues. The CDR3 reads CASSLPSGDANYGYTF. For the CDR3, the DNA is TGTGCCAGCAGCCTCCCCAGTGGGGACGCTAACTATGGCTACACCTTC. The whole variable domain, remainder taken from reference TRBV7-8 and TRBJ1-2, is GAGVSQSPRYKVAKRGQDVALRCDPISGHVSLFWYQQALGQGPEFLTYFQNEAQLDKSGLPSDRFFAERPEGSVSTLKIQRTQQEDSAVYLCASSLPSGDANYGYTFGSGTRLTVV.

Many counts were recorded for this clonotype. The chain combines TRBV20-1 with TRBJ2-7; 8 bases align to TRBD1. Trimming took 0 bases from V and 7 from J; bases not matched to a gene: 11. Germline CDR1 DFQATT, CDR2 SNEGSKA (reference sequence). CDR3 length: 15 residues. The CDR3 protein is CSARDRGQGAFEQYF. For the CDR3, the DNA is TGCAGTGCTAGAGATAGAGGGCAGGGGGCGTTTGAGCAGTACTTC.

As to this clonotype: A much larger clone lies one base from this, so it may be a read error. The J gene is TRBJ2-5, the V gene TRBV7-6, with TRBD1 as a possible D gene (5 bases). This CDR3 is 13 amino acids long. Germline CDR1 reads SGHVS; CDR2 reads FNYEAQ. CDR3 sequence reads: CASSLATEEAQYF. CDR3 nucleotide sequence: TGTGCCAGCAGCTTAGCGACAGAAGAGGCCCAGTACTTC. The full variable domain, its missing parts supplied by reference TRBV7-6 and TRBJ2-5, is GAGVSQSPRYKVTKRGQDVALRCDPISGHVSLYWYRQALGQGPEFLTYFNYEAQQDKSGLPNDRFSAERPEGSISTLTIQRTEQRDSAMYRCASSLATEEAQYFGPGTRLLVL.

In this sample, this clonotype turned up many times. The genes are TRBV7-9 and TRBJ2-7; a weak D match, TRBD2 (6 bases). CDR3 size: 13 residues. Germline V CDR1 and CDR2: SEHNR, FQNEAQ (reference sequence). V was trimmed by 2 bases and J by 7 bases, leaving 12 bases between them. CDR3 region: CASSLSGGTEQYF. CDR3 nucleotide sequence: TGTGCCAGCAGCTTATCGGGCGGGACGGAGCAGTACTTC.

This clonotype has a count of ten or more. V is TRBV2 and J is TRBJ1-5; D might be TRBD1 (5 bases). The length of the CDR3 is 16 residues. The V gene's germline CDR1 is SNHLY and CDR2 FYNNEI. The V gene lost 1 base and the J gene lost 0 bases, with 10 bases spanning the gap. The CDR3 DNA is TGTGCCAGCAGTGAAGGGGGCTGGGATAGCAATCAGCCCCAGCATTTT. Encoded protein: CASSEGGWDSNQPQHF.

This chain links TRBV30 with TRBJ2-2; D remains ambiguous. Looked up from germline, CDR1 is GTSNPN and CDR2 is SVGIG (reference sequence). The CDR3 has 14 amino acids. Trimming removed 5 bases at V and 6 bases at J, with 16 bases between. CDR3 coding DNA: TGTGCCTGGGCCGGGCGTTGGGTGCCCGGGGAGCTGTTTTTT. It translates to CAWAGRWVPGELFF. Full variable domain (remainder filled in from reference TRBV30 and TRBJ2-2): SQTIHQWPATLVQPVGSPLSLECTVEGTSNPNLYWYRQAAGRGLQLLFYSVGIGQISSEVPQNLSASRPQDRQFILSSKKLLLSDSGFYLCAWAGRWVPGELFFGEGSRLTVL.

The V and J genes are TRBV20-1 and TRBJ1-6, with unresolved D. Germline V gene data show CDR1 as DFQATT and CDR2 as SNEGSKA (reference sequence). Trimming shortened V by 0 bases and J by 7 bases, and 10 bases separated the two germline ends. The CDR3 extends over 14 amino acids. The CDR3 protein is CSARDGGQNSPLHF. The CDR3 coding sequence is TGCAGTGCTAGAGATGGCGGCCAGAATTCACCCCTCCACTTT.

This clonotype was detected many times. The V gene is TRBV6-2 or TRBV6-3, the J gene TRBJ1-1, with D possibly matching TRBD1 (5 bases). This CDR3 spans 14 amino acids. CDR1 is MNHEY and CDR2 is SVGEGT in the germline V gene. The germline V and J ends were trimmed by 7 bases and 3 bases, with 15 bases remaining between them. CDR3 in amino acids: CASTPGQFYTEAFF. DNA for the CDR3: TGTGCCAGCACTCCGGGGCAGTTTTACACTGAAGCTTTCTTT.

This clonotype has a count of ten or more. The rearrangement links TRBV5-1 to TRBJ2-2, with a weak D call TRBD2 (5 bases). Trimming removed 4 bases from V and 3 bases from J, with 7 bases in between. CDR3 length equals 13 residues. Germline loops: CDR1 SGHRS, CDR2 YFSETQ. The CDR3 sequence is CASSTRDTGELFF. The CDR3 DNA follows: TGCGCCAGCAGCACGAGGGACACCGGGGAGCTGTTTTTT.

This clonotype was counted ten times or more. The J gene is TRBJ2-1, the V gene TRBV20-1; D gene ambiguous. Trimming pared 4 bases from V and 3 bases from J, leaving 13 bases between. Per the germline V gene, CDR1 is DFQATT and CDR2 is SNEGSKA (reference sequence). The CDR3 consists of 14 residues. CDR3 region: CSANTVTLYNEQFF. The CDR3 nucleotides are TGCAGTGCTAACACGGTGACCCTCTACAATGAGCAGTTCTTC.

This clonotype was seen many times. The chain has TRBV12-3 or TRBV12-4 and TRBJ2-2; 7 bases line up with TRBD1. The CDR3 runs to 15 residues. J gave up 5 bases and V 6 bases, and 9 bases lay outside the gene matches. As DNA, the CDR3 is TGTGCCAGCAGCCTCGACAGGGTAACGACCGGGGAGCTGTTTTTT. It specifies CASSLDRVTTGELFF.

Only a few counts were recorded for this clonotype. The chain's CDR3 is CASKALSSGNTIYF. The DNA for the CDR3 is TGTGCCAGTAAGGCGTTAAGCTCTGGAAACACCATATATTTT. The chain recombines TRBV19 with TRBJ1-3; D call uncertain. The CDR3 consists of 14 residues. Trimming shortened V by 7 bases and J by 0 bases, and 10 bases separated the two germline ends. CDR1 LNHDA and CDR2 SQIVND come from the germline V gene (reference sequence).

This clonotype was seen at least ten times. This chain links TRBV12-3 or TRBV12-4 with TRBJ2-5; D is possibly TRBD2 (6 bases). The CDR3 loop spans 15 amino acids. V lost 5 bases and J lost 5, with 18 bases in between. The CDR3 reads CASSEILAPWETQYF. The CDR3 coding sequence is TGTGCCAGCAGTGAAATACTAGCCCCGTGGGAGACCCAGTACTTC.

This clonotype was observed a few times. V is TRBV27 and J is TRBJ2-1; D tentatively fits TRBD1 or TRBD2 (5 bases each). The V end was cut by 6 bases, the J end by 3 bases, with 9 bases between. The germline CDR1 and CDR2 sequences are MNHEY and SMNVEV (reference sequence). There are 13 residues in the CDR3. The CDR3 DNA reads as TGTGCCAGCAGGGGGGATTACTACAATGAGCAGTTCTTC. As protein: CASRGDYYNEQFF.

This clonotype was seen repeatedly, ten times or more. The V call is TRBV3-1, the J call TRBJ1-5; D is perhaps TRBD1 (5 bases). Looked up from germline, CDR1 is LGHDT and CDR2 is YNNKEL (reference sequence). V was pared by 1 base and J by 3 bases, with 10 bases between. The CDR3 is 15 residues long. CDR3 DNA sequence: TGTGCCAGCAGCCAAGGTATAGGGGTCAATCAGCCCCAGCATTTT. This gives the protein CASSQGIGVNQPQHF.

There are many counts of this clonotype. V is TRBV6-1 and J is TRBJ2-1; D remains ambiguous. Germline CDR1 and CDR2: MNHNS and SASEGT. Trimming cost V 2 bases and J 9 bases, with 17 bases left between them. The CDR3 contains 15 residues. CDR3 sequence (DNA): TGTGCCAGCAGTGAAACCACCCCCCAATTTGGTGAGCAGTTCTTC. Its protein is CASSETTPQFGEQFF.

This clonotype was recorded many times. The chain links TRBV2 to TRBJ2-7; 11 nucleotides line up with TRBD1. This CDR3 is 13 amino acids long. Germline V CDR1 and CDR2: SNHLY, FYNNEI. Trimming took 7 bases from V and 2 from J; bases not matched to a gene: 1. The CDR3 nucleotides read TGTGCCAGCACGGGACAGGGGGCCTACGAGCAGTACTTC. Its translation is CASTGQGAYEQYF.

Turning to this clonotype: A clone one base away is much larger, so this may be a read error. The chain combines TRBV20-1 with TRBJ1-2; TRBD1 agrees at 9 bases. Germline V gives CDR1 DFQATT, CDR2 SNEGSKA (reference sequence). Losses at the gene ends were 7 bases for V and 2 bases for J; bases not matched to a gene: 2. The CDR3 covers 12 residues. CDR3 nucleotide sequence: TGCAGTGTCGACAGGGGGAACTATGGCTACACCTTC. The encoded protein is CSVDRGNYGYTF.